This T cell receptor (beta chain) was captured in a study of human T cells and chemical hapten exposure. About the study: 2% DPC was applied to approximately 2 cm by approximately 2 cm of upper inner arm skin for sensitization. Mostly female, the patients presented with alopecia areata, totalis or universalis. Each patient's scalp received weekly diphenylcyclopropenone throughout the approximately 25-week study.

The CDR3 has 12 residues. Trimming left V 1 base short and J 6 bases short, with 6 bases between. Per germline, CDR1 SGHDN and CDR2 FVKESK. Time point defined: pre-sensitization, week 0. Treatment defined: therapeutic diphenylcyclopropenone sensitization with weekly scalp DPC. Total RNA was extracted from unfractionated whole blood. TCRdb reanalysed the RACE reads using MiXCR and keeps one entry per CDR3 protein. The table has approximately 100,000 distinct CDR3 sequences, roughly an eighth seen once; the top ten hold over 1.5%. This clonotype was detected many times. This receptor was identified in a woman aged 45-65 years with alopecia areata. Some clones in this sample may be carry-over from other donors' samples. The specimen was whole blood, collected in connection with sensitization to the hapten diphenylcyclopropenone (DPC). The J gene is TRBJ1-2, the V gene TRBV14; D uncertain. The CDR3 loop reads CASSQAGNGYTF. For the CDR3, the DNA is TGTGCCAGCAGCCAAGCGGGCAATGGCTACACCTTC.